Below, 30 T cell receptor beta chains from the same sample are listed, as sequenced in a study of molecular identifiers for immune sequencing clone quantification. From the PCR reads, TCRdb called clonotypes with MiXCR, one entry per CDR3 protein. The sample comprises about 100,000 distinct CDR3 sequences, roughly 23% of which are singletons, and approximately 1.1% rests with the top ten. The sample taken for sequencing was naive CD8+ T cells from blood, with Jurkat cell RNA spiked in. Subset: FACS-sorted CD8+CD4-CCR7+CD45RA+ naive T cells. The origin of the receptors is a human donor in good health. Some libraries in this study had Jurkat cell RNA spiked in.

On this clonotype itself: No conserved phenylalanine or tryptophan is present at the end of the CDR3, so a read error is the likely explanation. The chain has TRBV27 and TRBJ2-7; weak D call: TRBD2 (6 bases). Germline CDR1 and CDR2: MNHEY and SMNVEV (reference sequence). This CDR3 comprises 13 residues. V was pared by 1 base and J by 7 bases, with 11 bases between. The CDR3 DNA sequence: TGTGCCAGCAGTTTATTAAAGGGGACTGAGCAGTACCTC. The encoded protein is CASSLLKGTEQYL.

This clonotype was observed a handful of times. V is TRBV2 and J is TRBJ1-2; 8 bases are shared with TRBD1. CDR3 size: 14 residues. Looked up from germline, CDR1 is SNHLY and CDR2 is FYNNEI. V lost 6 bases, J lost 3 bases, and 6 bases stayed unmatched. The CDR3 region is CASRSRTGHYGYTF. DNA for the CDR3: TGTGCCAGCAGGTCACGGACAGGGCACTATGGCTACACCTTC.

Points on this clonotype: Since a much larger clone is just one base distant, this may be a read error. As the CDR3 is not closed by the conserved phenylalanine or tryptophan, this likely results from a read error. The V call is TRBV10-3, the J call TRBJ1-2; D is unclear. CDR1 ENHRY and CDR2 SYGVKD come from the germline V gene. The CDR3 is made up of 12 amino acids. Deletions cut 2 bases from V and 8 bases from J, with 9 bases between. CDR3 DNA sequence: TGTGCCATCAGTGAGGAGGACTTGGGCTACACCTCC. Translation gives CAISEEDLGYTS.

As regards this clonotype: Here the CDR3 omits its conserved ending phenylalanine or tryptophan, so a read error is the likely source. The V call is TRBV28, the J call TRBJ2-7; D remains unclear. Germline assignment: CDR1 MDHEN and CDR2 SYDVKM. This CDR3 contains 13 residues. V lost 5 bases, J lost 3 bases, and 11 bases lay in between. In DNA form, the CDR3 reads TGTGCCAGCAGTCTGTGGATCCTCTACGAGCAGTACTCC. As protein: CASSLWILYEQYS.

The table lists this clonotype with many counts. This chain connects TRBV28 to TRBJ2-7; 7 bases match TRBD1. V was clipped by 5 bases and J by 0 bases; unmatched bases: 16. The CDR3 runs to 18 residues. Germline CDR1 is MDHEN and CDR2 is SYDVKM. The chain's CDR3 is CASSPYMGQPRSSYEQYF. CDR3 DNA: TGTGCCAGCAGTCCTTACATGGGACAGCCCAGGAGCTCCTACGAGCAGTACTTC.

This clonotype was observed many times. V gene TRBV5-1 combines with J gene TRBJ2-3; perhaps TRBD2 as D (5 bases). V was pared by 1 base and J by 2 bases, with 14 bases between. Germline values: CDR1 SGHRS, CDR2 YFSETQ. The CDR3 is made up of 16 amino acids. The CDR3 reads CASSLYGSPNTDTQYF. In nucleotides, the CDR3 is TGCGCCAGCAGCTTGTATGGGAGTCCGAACACAGATACGCAGTATTTT.

Comment on this clonotype: A much more abundant neighbour one base away suggests this may be a read error. The V and J genes are TRBV6-1 and TRBJ2-3; 10 positions match TRBD2. This CDR3 region has 16 residues. Per the germline V gene, CDR1 is MNHNS and CDR2 is SASEGT. Trimming cost V 10 bases and J 3 bases; bases outside gene matches: 13. The CDR3, as DNA: TGTGCCACCCACTCCTCAGCGGGAGGGCTGACAGATACGCAGTATTTT. Amino acid sequence: CATHSSAGGLTDTQYF.

A note on this clonotype: A read error may explain this, as a much larger clone is one base away. Lacking the conserved final phenylalanine or tryptophan, this CDR3 likely reflects a read error. The chain uses TRBV7-8 and TRBJ2-5, with 9 bases matching TRBD1. The CDR3 spans 17 residues. Germline CDR1 is SGHVS and CDR2 is FQNEAQ. The ends lost 2 bases at V and 2 bases at J; junction bases unmatched: 9. CDR3 protein: CASSLFPGTGIQETQYL. CDR3 nucleotides: TGTGCCAGCAGCTTATTTCCCGGGACAGGGATACAAGAGACCCAGTACCTC.

This clonotype occurred many times. The J gene is TRBJ2-6, the V gene TRBV12-3 or TRBV12-4; D is unclear. Trimming took 7 bases from V and 2 from J, leaving 9 bases between them. The CDR3 loop spans 14 amino acids. CDR3: CASTDRPGANVLTF. The CDR3 coding sequence is TGTGCCAGCACCGATCGACCTGGGGCCAACGTCCTGACTTTC.

This clonotype has just a few counts. The rearrangement joins TRBV7-9 to TRBJ2-5; 12 bases line up with TRBD2. Germline V gives CDR1 SEHNR, CDR2 FQNEAQ (reference sequence). Trimming at V came to 5 bases and at J to 5 bases, leaving 6 bases not matched to a gene. The CDR3 contains 15 residues. CDR3 DNA: TGTGCCAGCAGCATGACTAGCGGGAGTGTGGAGACCCAGTACTTC. This encodes CASSMTSGSVETQYF.

This clonotype was observed at least ten times. This chain uses TRBV7-9 with TRBJ1-1; 8 nucleotides align to TRBD1. CDR3 length: 16 amino acids. The ends lost 1 base at V and 5 bases at J; junction bases unmatched: 9. Germline lookup yields CDR1 SEHNR and CDR2 FQNEAQ (reference sequence). The CDR3 sequence is CASSLEIQGVRTEAFF. CDR3 DNA sequence: TGTGCCAGCAGCTTAGAGATACAGGGGGTGAGGACTGAAGCTTTCTTT.

The sample holds a few counts of this clonotype. The chain is built from TRBV4-3 and TRBJ1-3; the D gene is possibly TRBD1 (6 bases). Trimming pared 0 bases from V and 6 bases from J, leaving 15 bases between. Germline-derived CDR1 and CDR2 are LGHNA and YSLEER. This CDR3 has 16 amino acids. DNA of the CDR3: TGCGCCAGCAGCCAAGATTTGGGGGGGCCGGAAAACACCATATATTTT. It translates to CASSQDLGGPENTIYF.

Concerning this clonotype itself: This may come from a read error, since a much larger clone is one base off. Because the CDR3 is missing its conserved closing phenylalanine or tryptophan, this is likely a read error. This sequence joins TRBV7-6 and TRBJ2-5, with D possibly being TRBD1 (6 bases). The CDR3 extends over 13 amino acids. CDR1 is SGHVS, CDR2 FNYEAQ, per germline. Trimming removed 5 bases at V and 5 bases at J, with 12 bases between. CDR3 DNA sequence: TGTGCCAGCAGCCGGACAGAGATTGAGACCCAGTACTAC. It specifies CASSRTEIETQYY.

Concerning this clonotype itself: Here the CDR3 omits its conserved ending phenylalanine or tryptophan, so a read error is the likely source. The V call is TRBV7-8, the J call TRBJ2-1, with D perhaps TRBD1 (5 bases). The CDR3 runs 15 residues. Germline CDR1 SGHVS, CDR2 FQNEAQ. The germline V and J ends were trimmed by 8 bases and 6 bases, with 20 bases remaining between them. This chain's CDR3 is CASGSPGKGPNEQFL. DNA of the CDR3: TGTGCCAGCGGCTCCCCAGGGAAAGGGCCCAATGAGCAGTTCCTC.

A word on this clonotype: Since a much larger clone is just one base distant, this may be a read error. This chain connects TRBV7-9 to TRBJ2-2, with D maybe TRBD1 (5 bases). Germline CDR1 reads SEHNR; CDR2 reads FQNEAQ (reference sequence). V was clipped by 8 bases and J by 1 base, with 20 bases between them. This CDR3 contains 17 residues. CDR3 bases: TGTGCCAGCGGATTCCCCGCCGTGGACAAGAACACCGGGGAGCTGTTTTTT. It specifies CASGFPAVDKNTGELFF.

This clonotype was recorded at least ten times. The chain couples TRBV7-8 to TRBJ2-3; D may be TRBD1 or TRBD2 (6 bases each). Trimming left V 10 bases short and J 6 bases short, with 29 bases between. Germline V lookup: CDR1 SGHVS, CDR2 FQNEAQ. This CDR3 is built from 17 residues. CDR3 in amino acids: CATHEEGGHLATDTQYF. The CDR3 nucleotides are TGTGCCACCCATGAAGAGGGGGGCCATCTCGCCACGGATACGCAGTATTTT.

A few counts support this clonotype. The rearrangement uses TRBV7-9 and TRBJ2-2; D is uncertain. V was shortened by 1 base and J by 2 bases, with 8 bases between the two germline ends. CDR1 and CDR2 (germline): SEHNR, FQNEAQ (reference sequence). The CDR3 spans 15 residues. The chain's CDR3 is CASSLGTTNTGELFF. The CDR3 coding sequence is TGTGCCAGCAGCTTAGGAACTACTAACACCGGGGAGCTGTTTTTT.

This clonotype came up many times. This chain connects TRBV30 to TRBJ2-7, with 9 nucleotides matching TRBD1. CDR1 is GTSNPN and CDR2 is SVGIG in the germline V gene (reference sequence). The CDR3 loop spans 12 amino acids. Losses at the gene ends were 3 bases for V and 6 bases for J; bases not matched to a gene: 3. For the CDR3, the DNA is TGTGCCTGGAGGGACAGGGGACCCGAGCAGTACTTC. This codes for CAWRDRGPEQYF.

The chain couples TRBV9 to TRBJ2-1; TRBD1 aligns across 7 bases. Germline V gives CDR1 SGDLS, CDR2 YYNGEE. The CDR3 runs 14 residues. With V trimmed by 1 base and J by 8 bases, 6 bases remained unmatched. The CDR3 spells CASSVQGDIYEQFF. As DNA, the CDR3 is TGTGCCAGCAGCGTACAGGGGGACATATATGAGCAGTTCTTC.

This clonotype was picked up many times. J is TRBJ1-5 and V is TRBV3-1; D gene uncertain. The germline V gene encodes CDR1 LGHDT and CDR2 YNNKEL (reference sequence). V was cut by 1 base and J by 4 bases, with 8 bases left in between. The CDR3 sequence is 14 residues long. CDR3 sequence reads: CASSQGVENQPQHF. Here the CDR3 DNA reads TGTGCCAGCAGCCAAGGGGTAGAGAATCAGCCCCAGCATTTT.

This clonotype occurred many times. J is TRBJ2-3 and V is TRBV7-8; the match to TRBD1 covers 7 bases. This CDR3 has 16 residues. V was clipped by 2 bases and J by 0 bases; unmatched bases: 5. Germline V lookup: CDR1 SGHVS, CDR2 FQNEAQ. The CDR3 is CASSLLDRDSTDTQYF. As DNA, the CDR3 is TGTGCCAGCAGCTTACTTGACAGGGACAGCACAGATACGCAGTATTTT.

Ten or more counts support this clonotype. This chain connects TRBV12-3 or TRBV12-4 to TRBJ2-7; 7 nucleotides line up with TRBD1. CDR3 size: 14 residues. The V and J ends lost 5 bases and 5 bases, in that order; junction bases with no gene match: 9. This chain's CDR3 is CASSPTGAWDEQYF. In DNA form, the CDR3 reads TGTGCCAGCAGTCCCACAGGGGCCTGGGACGAGCAGTACTTC.

A note on this clonotype: This may arise from a read error, as a much more abundant clone is one base away. This rearrangement joins TRBV5-1 to TRBJ2-7, with 7 bases aligning to TRBD2. The CDR3 runs to 14 residues. Trimming removed 3 bases from V and 3 bases from J; junction bases left unmatched: 6. Germline CDR1 reads SGHRS; CDR2 reads YFSETQ. The CDR3 here is CASSSGGGHYEQYF. The CDR3 nucleotides read TGCGCCAGCAGCTCGGGAGGTGGACACTACGAGCAGTACTTC.

This clonotype was recorded many times. The V and J genes are TRBV19 and TRBJ1-5; D is perhaps TRBD1 (5 bases). In germline, CDR1 is LNHDA, CDR2 SQIVND (reference sequence). The germline V and J ends were trimmed by 3 bases and 7 bases, with 10 bases remaining between them. The CDR3 loop spans 13 amino acids. CDR3 coding DNA: TGTGCCAGTAGTATGGGAGGGGCCCAGCCCCAGCATTTT. As protein: CASSMGGAQPQHF.

This clonotype was picked up many times. The chain employs TRBV7-9 and TRBJ2-7; D tentatively reads TRBD1 or TRBD2 (5 bases each). V dropped 5 bases and J dropped 5 bases, with 10 bases sitting between them. The CDR3 totals 12 residues. CDR1 is SEHNR, CDR2 FQNEAQ, per germline (reference sequence). As DNA, the CDR3 is TGTGCCAGCAGCCCGTTGGGGGACGAGCAGTACTTC. It encodes CASSPLGDEQYF.

This clonotype showed up many times. This chain uses TRBV20-1 with TRBJ2-6; 8 nucleotides align to TRBD1. Germline CDR1 and CDR2: DFQATT and SNEGSKA (reference sequence). The V and J ends lost 0 bases and 3 bases, in that order; junction bases with no gene match: 7. This CDR3 comprises 17 residues. CDR3 DNA sequence: TGCAGTGCTAGAGAGTCCAGGGGGCTCTTTGGGGCCAACGTCCTGACTTTC. It codes for CSARESRGLFGANVLTF.

This clonotype was counted at least ten times. V usage is TRBV28 and J usage is TRBJ2-3; D is unclear. The CDR3 contains 14 residues. V was cut by 5 bases and J by 4 bases, with 13 bases left in between. The germline V gene has CDR1 MDHEN and CDR2 SYDVKM. The CDR3: CASSNLLAPDTQYF. The DNA for the CDR3 is TGTGCCAGCAGTAACCTCCTCGCACCAGATACGCAGTATTTT.

This clonotype was counted a few times. The chain carries TRBV4-2 and TRBJ2-7; 10 positions agree with TRBD2. Germline lookup yields CDR1 LGHNA and CDR2 YNFKEQ. The CDR3 runs to 17 residues. V was clipped by 6 bases and J by 5 bases; unmatched bases: 16. CDR3 residues: CASRGRKAGGSLDEQYF. The CDR3 nucleotides are TGTGCCAGCAGAGGCCGGAAAGCGGGAGGGAGTTTGGACGAGCAGTACTTC.

CDR3 coding DNA: TGTGCCAGCAGTTCGGGACAGCACTGCGAGCAGTACTTC. Translating gives CASSSGQHCEQYF. The chain carries TRBV27 and TRBJ2-7; 7 bases agree with TRBD1. The CDR3 has 13 residues. Germline lookup yields CDR1 MNHEY and CDR2 SMNVEV (reference sequence). Unmatched junction bases numbered 6, after V lost 4 bases and J lost 6 bases.

This clonotype appeared many times. The V call is TRBV6-6, the J call TRBJ2-7; D may match TRBD1 or TRBD2 (5 bases each). V lost 7 bases and J lost 5, with 12 bases in between. This CDR3 region has 12 residues. Per the germline V gene, CDR1 is MNHNY and CDR2 is SVGAGI (reference sequence). The CDR3 DNA reads as TGTGCCAGCACTTATGGGGGACACGAGCAGTACTTC. It translates to CASTYGGHEQYF.